A selection of T cell receptor beta chains follows, all from one sample in a study of early T cells in non-severe SARS-CoV-2 infection. TCRdb recomputed calls from the 5' RACE reads with MiXCR, one row per CDR3 protein. This sample has about 54,000 distinct CDR3 sequences, with roughly 7.8% found just once. The sample was whole blood, taken at baseline. Source of these receptors: an adult who was a healthcare worker with PCR-confirmed SARS-CoV-2 infection or an uninfected control (not recorded which). Each CDR3 is given with its conserved first and last residue. The D gene is left open where the match is weak. Some rows mark clone size as missing; the rest say once, few, many or name a class of expanded clone.

>TRBJ2-2|many|TRBV5-1|.
TGCGCCAGCAGCTTGGGAAGGACCGGGGAGCTGTTTTTT
CASSLGRTGELFF
>TRBJ1-1|.|TRBV18|.
TGTGCCAGCTCCTCCGGGCACAGGGTGGGCACTGAAGCTTTCTTT
CASSSGHRVGTEAFF
>TRBJ1-3|few|TRBV7-9|TRBD1
TGTGCCAGCAGCCCGACAGGGGCCCCTGGAAACACCATATATTTT
CASSPTGAPGNTIYF
>TRBJ1-3|.|TRBV30|.
TGTGCCTGGAGTCCGCCGGCAGGCCTCTCTGGAAACACCATATATTTT
CAWSPPAGLSGNTIYF
>TRBJ1-4|many|TRBV5-5|.
TGTGCCAGCAGCTGGGGAACCGCGGCTAATGAAAAACTGTTTTTT
CASSWGTAANEKLFF
>TRBJ1-5|few|TRBV28|TRBD1
TGTGCCAGCACTCGGGGGACAGGGCTAAACCATGACAATCAGCCCCAGCATTTT
CASTRGTGLNHDNQPQHF
>TRBJ2-2|many|TRBV5-1|.
TGCGCCAGCAGCTTGGACGGGAAGAACACCGGGGAGCTGTTTTTT
CASSLDGKNTGELFF
>TRBJ2-5|many|TRBV12-3/TRBV12-4|TRBD2
TGTGCCAGCAGTCGGACTAGCGGGACACAAGAGACCCAGTACTTC
CASSRTSGTQETQYF
>TRBJ2-7|many|TRBV28|.
TGTGCCAGCAGTTTTTCCCGCGAGCAGTACTTC
CASSFSREQYF
>TRBJ2-3|few|TRBV6-2/TRBV6-3|TRBD1
TGTGCCAGCACTCAGGGGGCAGATACGCAGTATTTT
CASTQGADTQYF
>TRBJ1-2|many|TRBV30|.
TGTGCCTATGCTCCAGTTGGGGGCGTCTACTATGGCTACACCTTC
CAYAPVGGVYYGYTF
>TRBJ2-3|many|TRBV2|.
TGTGCCAGCTTGGTTCGGACCCACGGCGGTAGCACAGATACGCAGTATTTT
CASLVRTHGGSTDTQYF
>TRBJ2-7|many|TRBV3-1|TRBD2
TGTGCCAGCAGCCATCGATGGCGGCGGGAGGGATTCTACGAGCAGTACTTC
CASSHRWRREGFYEQYF
>TRBJ2-7|many|TRBV20-1|TRBD2
TGCAGTGCGATTGGGACTAGCATAAACTACGAGCAGTACTTC
CSAIGTSINYEQYF
>TRBJ1-2|many|TRBV20-1|.
TGCAGTGCCCAGGTCTCTAACTATGGCTACACCTTC
CSAQVSNYGYTF
>TRBJ2-1|.|TRBV27|TRBD2
TGTGCCAGCAGTCCCCGGACTAGCGGGAGGGGGTCAGGTGAGCAGTTCTTC
CASSPRTSGRGSGEQFF
>TRBJ2-1|few|TRBV4-2|.
TGTGCCAGCAGCCAAGCTACCGAAAGAAGGGGCGGGGAGAGCTCCTACAATGAGCAGTTCTTC
CASSQATERRGGESSYNEQFF
>TRBJ1-6|many|TRBV20-1|TRBD1
TGCAGTGCTAGAGACCCGGGACAGGGCTATAATTCACCCCTCCACTTT
CSARDPGQGYNSPLHF
>TRBJ1-4|many|TRBV29-1|.
TGCAGCGTTTTCGCTGGGATGGGAGAAAAACTGTTTTTT
CSVFAGMGEKLFF
>TRBJ1-2|.|TRBV6-6|.
TGTGCCAGCAGTTCTACCCCCGACAGCAGTGGCTATGGCTACACCTTC
CASSSTPDSSGYGYTF
>TRBJ2-7|.|TRBV6-2/TRBV6-3|TRBD2
TGTGCCAGCAGTCCGATAGCGGGAGGCATCTACGAGCAGTACTTC
CASSPIAGGIYEQYF
>TRBJ1-5|few|TRBV6-5|.
TGTGCCAGCTCGCCAGGCTATTATGGGGATCAGCCCCAGCATTTT
CASSPGYYGDQPQHF
>TRBJ2-7|.|TRBV28|TRBD2
TGTGCCAGCAGTTCAGCTAGCGGGTACTCCTACGAGCAGTACTTC
CASSSASGYSYEQYF
>TRBJ2-1|few|TRBV6-2/TRBV6-3|TRBD2
TGTGCCAGCAGTACAAGACTAGCGGGAGGGACCTACAATGAGCAGTTCTTC
CASSTRLAGGTYNEQFF
>TRBJ2-7|few|TRBV19|.
TGTGCCAGTAGTATAGACCCGGACGGCTACGAGCAGTACTTC
CASSIDPDGYEQYF
>TRBJ1-2|many|TRBV18|TRBD1
TGTGCCAGCTCATCAGGGACAGAACGTAAGGCGAATGGCTACACCTTC
CASSSGTERKANGYTF
>TRBJ2-3|once|TRBV30|TRBD2
TGTGCCTGGAGTAAAAGCGGGGCGGATACGCAGTATTTT
CAWSKSGADTQYF
>TRBJ2-1|many|TRBV12-3/TRBV12-4|TRBD2
TGTGCCAGCAACATCGGGCCTAGCGGGAGAGGTGAGCAGTTCTTC
CASNIGPSGRGEQFF
>TRBJ2-3|few|TRBV5-4|TRBD2
TGTGCCAGCAGTCTAGCGGGGGCAAGCACAGATACGCAGTATTTT
CASSLAGASTDTQYF
>TRBJ2-1|many|TRBV13|.
TGTGCCAGCACTTTCACCCGGGCGGGCAACGATGAGCAGTTCTTC
CASTFTRAGNDEQFF
>TRBJ2-1|.|TRBV7-3|TRBD2
TGTGCCAGCAGCTCACAGCCGTCTAGCGGGGCGAGCAATGAGCAGTTCTTC
CASSSQPSSGASNEQFF
>TRBJ2-1|.|TRBV5-4|.
TGTGCCAGCAGCTTGGGTCGCGCGTATGATGAGCAGTTCTTC
CASSLGRAYDEQFF
>TRBJ2-7|many|TRBV30|TRBD1
TGTGCCTGGAGAAGGGACAGGGACTACGAGCAGTACTTC
CAWRRDRDYEQYF
>TRBJ2-7|many|TRBV12-3/TRBV12-4|.
TGTGCCAGCAGTCCAGACAGAGGACTAACCTACGAGCAGTACTTC
CASSPDRGLTYEQYF
>TRBJ2-3|.|TRBV6-5|TRBD2
TGTGCCAGCAGAAAACTAGCGGGAGGAGGGAATACGCAGTATTTT
CASRKLAGGGNTQYF
>TRBJ2-7|few|TRBV18|TRBD1
TGTGCCAGCTCACCCCGGGACAGGGTCTACGAGCAGTACTTC
CASSPRDRVYEQYF
>TRBJ2-6|.|TRBV6-4|.
TGTGCCAGCAGTGACACCAGCACTGGGGCCAACGTCCTGACTTTC
CASSDTSTGANVLTF
>TRBJ2-2|.|TRBV12-3/TRBV12-4|.
TGTGCCAGCGTATACAGAAACACCGGGGAGCTGTTTTTT
CASVYRNTGELFF
>TRBJ2-7|.|TRBV28|TRBD1
TGTGCCAGCAGTCCGTTGCCGGGACAGGGGAACGAGCAGTACTTC
CASSPLPGQGNEQYF
>TRBJ2-7|.|TRBV6-5|.
TGTGCCAGCAGCCTGGCTCGAGCGGCCTACGAGCAGTACTTC
CASSLARAAYEQYF
>TRBJ2-5|.|TRBV3-1|.
TGTGCCAGCAGTTCCGGGACCCAAGAGACCCAGTACTTC
CASSSGTQETQYF
>TRBJ2-7|.|TRBV7-9|TRBD2
TGTGCCAGCAGCTTATCTAGCGGGAGTTCTAACGAGCAGTACTTC
CASSLSSGSSNEQYF
>TRBJ2-7|many|TRBV18|.
TGTGCCAGCTCACCACCTAGTAGTGTCTACGAGCAGTACTTC
CASSPPSSVYEQYF
>TRBJ2-3|many|TRBV2|.
TGTGCCAGCAACCGAAGGGGGGGCCAGGGAGATACGCAGTATTTT
CASNRRGGQGDTQYF
>TRBJ2-3|.|TRBV28|.
TGTGCCAGCACGAGGGGCACAGATACGCAGTATTTT
CASTRGTDTQYF
>TRBJ2-7|few|TRBV3-1|TRBD2
TGTGCCAGCCCCGACGTCCTGACTAGCGGGGAGACCTACGAGCAGTACTTC
CASPDVLTSGETYEQYF
>TRBJ2-1|.|TRBV7-3|.
TGTGCCAGCAGCGCGGGCCAGGGGGGGAATGAGCAGTTCTTC
CASSAGQGGNEQFF
>TRBJ2-1|few|TRBV19|.
TGTGCCAGTAGTTTACAGGGTTTTTCCTACAATGAGCAGTTCTTC
CASSLQGFSYNEQFF
>TRBJ2-2|many|TRBV6-6|TRBD2
TGTGCCAGCAGGCTTATGGGGGAGGGCCGAACCGGGGAGCTGTTTTTT
CASRLMGEGRTGELFF
>TRBJ2-7|.|TRBV6-2/TRBV6-3|.
TGTGCCAGCAGTTGGGTCGGCGGGGTGAGCTACGAGCAGTACTTC
CASSWVGGVSYEQYF